A selection of T cell receptor beta chains follows, all from one sample in a study of CD8 T cells in Susac syndrome. Using its own MiXCR run on the immunoSEQ multiplex PCR reads, TCRdb lists one record per CDR3 protein. The data contain a few hundred thousand distinct CDR3 sequences, over 75% of them singletons. Sequenced material: CD8+ T cells from PBMCs. The receptors were sampled from a human donor with multiple sclerosis. CDR3s include the opening cysteine and the closing phenylalanine or tryptophan. A D gene is named only where the DNA matches it firmly. Not all rows give a size; the values are once, few, many and, for expanded clones, a class.

cdr3_aa: CASSGTSGEETQYF; cdr3_nt: TGTGCCAGCAGTGGGACTAGCGGAGAAGAGACCCAGTACTTC; j_call: TRBJ2-5; clone_size: few; d_call: TRBD2; v_call: TRBV6-1
cdr3_aa: CASSQERALMTYEQYF; cdr3_nt: TGCGCCAGCAGCCAAGAAAGGGCCTTGATGACCTACGAGCAGTACTTC; j_call: TRBJ2-7; clone_size: NA; d_call: NA; v_call: TRBV4-3
cdr3_aa: CSAQYTGGGYEQYF; cdr3_nt: TGCAGTGCACAATATACAGGTGGCGGCTACGAGCAGTACTTC; j_call: TRBJ2-7; clone_size: NA; d_call: NA; v_call: TRBV20-1
cdr3_aa: CASSWDPTYNEQFF; cdr3_nt: TGTGCCAGTAGTTGGGACCCTACCTACAATGAGCAGTTCTTC; j_call: TRBJ2-1; clone_size: NA; d_call: NA; v_call: TRBV19
cdr3_aa: CASSQGYLAEDQETQYF; cdr3_nt: TGTGCCAGCAGCCAAGGTTATCTAGCGGAAGACCAAGAGACCCAGTACTTC; j_call: TRBJ2-5; clone_size: NA; d_call: TRBD2; v_call: TRBV4-2
cdr3_aa: CASSQDPGTENNEQFF; cdr3_nt: TGCGCCAGCAGCCAAGACCCCGGGACAGAGAACAATGAGCAGTTCTTC; j_call: TRBJ2-1; clone_size: NA; d_call: TRBD1; v_call: TRBV4-3
cdr3_aa: CAITGSSRREQYF; cdr3_nt: TGTGCCATCACCGGATCTAGCCGGCGCGAGCAGTACTTC; j_call: TRBJ2-7; clone_size: once; d_call: NA; v_call: TRBV10-3
cdr3_aa: CSARDSRTMSGSEQFF; cdr3_nt: TGCAGTGCTAGAGATTCGAGGACTATGTCTGGGAGTGAGCAGTTCTTC; j_call: TRBJ2-1; clone_size: NA; d_call: NA; v_call: TRBV20-1
cdr3_aa: CSAPGLAGGLTLIDEQFF; cdr3_nt: TGCAGTGCTCCCGGACTAGCGGGGGGGCTGACCTTAATTGATGAGCAGTTCTTC; j_call: TRBJ2-1; clone_size: NA; d_call: TRBD2; v_call: TRBV20-1
cdr3_aa: CASSYSPGLAGNEQFF; cdr3_nt: TGTGCCAGCAGTTACTCACCGGGACTAGCGGGAAATGAGCAGTTCTTC; j_call: TRBJ2-1; clone_size: NA; d_call: TRBD2; v_call: TRBV6-5
cdr3_aa: CASSGLTSGGAVQFF; cdr3_nt: TGTGCCAGCAGTGGGTTGACTAGCGGGGGGGCGGTACAGTTCTTC; j_call: TRBJ2-1; clone_size: NA; d_call: TRBD2; v_call: TRBV6-1
cdr3_aa: CASWTTSTDTQYF; cdr3_nt: TGTGCCAGCTGGACAACTAGCACAGATACGCAGTATTTT; j_call: TRBJ2-3; clone_size: NA; d_call: NA; v_call: TRBV7-9
cdr3_aa: CASRGTADEQFF; cdr3_nt: TGTGCCAGCAGAGGGACCGCCGATGAGCAGTTCTTC; j_call: TRBJ2-1; clone_size: NA; d_call: NA; v_call: TRBV12-3/TRBV12-4
cdr3_aa: CAWSPVAGELFF; cdr3_nt: TGTGCCTGGAGTCCCGTCGCCGGGGAGCTGTTTTTT; j_call: TRBJ2-2; clone_size: few; d_call: NA; v_call: TRBV30
cdr3_aa: CASSYSSRHNEQFF; cdr3_nt: TGTGCCAGCAGTTACTCATCTCGACACAATGAGCAGTTCTTC; j_call: TRBJ2-1; clone_size: NA; d_call: NA; v_call: TRBV6-2/TRBV6-3
cdr3_aa: CASKLTSGLDNEQFF; cdr3_nt: TGCGCCAGCAAGCTGACTAGCGGCCTAGACAATGAGCAGTTCTTC; j_call: TRBJ2-1; clone_size: NA; d_call: TRBD2; v_call: TRBV23-1
cdr3_aa: CASSTPGSRNTEAFF; cdr3_nt: TGTGCCAGTAGTACCCCCGGGTCTAGGAACACTGAAGCTTTCTTT; j_call: TRBJ1-1; clone_size: NA; d_call: NA; v_call: TRBV19
cdr3_aa: CASRAGAGDTQYF; cdr3_nt: TGTGCCAGCAGAGCGGGGGCCGGAGATACGCAGTATTTT; j_call: TRBJ2-3; clone_size: NA; d_call: TRBD2; v_call: TRBV3-1
cdr3_aa: CASSYDAGQPLDTQYF; cdr3_nt: TGCGCCAGCAGTTACGACGCGGGACAGCCGCTAGATACGCAGTATTTT; j_call: TRBJ2-3; clone_size: NA; d_call: NA; v_call: TRBV5-1
cdr3_aa: CASSGETGRNTEAFF; cdr3_nt: TGCGCCAGCAGCGGCGAGACAGGGCGGAACACTGAAGCTTTCTTT; j_call: TRBJ1-1; clone_size: NA; d_call: TRBD1; v_call: TRBV5-1
cdr3_aa: CASGLGGRLEQYF; cdr3_nt: TGTGCCAGCGGGTTGGGGGGCCGGTTAGAGCAGTACTTC; j_call: TRBJ2-7; clone_size: NA; d_call: NA; v_call: TRBV12-3/TRBV12-4
cdr3_aa: CASSLGGTGSTDTQYF; cdr3_nt: TGTGCCAGCAGTCTAGGGGGGACAGGGAGCACAGATACGCAGTATTTT; j_call: TRBJ2-3; clone_size: NA; d_call: TRBD1; v_call: TRBV6-1
cdr3_aa: CASSLEGFGELFF; cdr3_nt: TGTGCCAGCAGCTTAGAAGGGTTCGGGGAGCTGTTTTTT; j_call: TRBJ2-2; clone_size: NA; d_call: NA; v_call: TRBV11-3
cdr3_aa: CSARDVAGEIYEQYF; cdr3_nt: TGCAGTGCTAGAGATGTAGCGGGAGAGATATACGAGCAGTACTTC; j_call: TRBJ2-7; clone_size: once; d_call: TRBD2; v_call: TRBV20-1
cdr3_aa: CSASHWTRGTGELFF; cdr3_nt: TGCAGTGCTAGCCATTGGACTAGGGGCACCGGGGAGCTGTTTTTT; j_call: TRBJ2-2; clone_size: NA; d_call: TRBD2; v_call: TRBV20-1
cdr3_aa: CASSAQAGDGTGELFF; cdr3_nt: TGTGCCAGCAGCGCCCAAGCGGGAGACGGCACCGGGGAGCTGTTTTTT; j_call: TRBJ2-2; clone_size: NA; d_call: TRBD2; v_call: TRBV9
cdr3_aa: CSARDQSKWTGLDAFF; cdr3_nt: TGCAGTGCTAGAGATCAGTCTAAATGGACAGGGTTAGACGCTTTCTTT; j_call: TRBJ1-1; clone_size: NA; d_call: TRBD1; v_call: TRBV20-1
cdr3_aa: CASLVLNSAGRGEKLFF; cdr3_nt: TGTGCCAGCCTGGTCCTCAATTCCGCCGGGAGGGGTGAAAAACTGTTTTTT; j_call: TRBJ1-4; clone_size: NA; d_call: NA; v_call: TRBV2
cdr3_aa: CATSGIAGNTGELFF; cdr3_nt: TGTGCCACCAGTGGGATAGCAGGGAACACCGGGGAGCTGTTTTTT; j_call: TRBJ2-2; clone_size: NA; d_call: NA; v_call: TRBV24-1
cdr3_aa: CASRGDSGGPRDTQYF; cdr3_nt: TGTGCCAGCCGGGGAGACAGCGGGGGGCCACGAGATACGCAGTATTTT; j_call: TRBJ2-3; clone_size: NA; d_call: TRBD2; v_call: TRBV28
cdr3_aa: CASSISGPGVNTEAFF; cdr3_nt: TGTGCCAGTAGTATAAGCGGGCCAGGGGTGAACACTGAAGCTTTCTTT; j_call: TRBJ1-1; clone_size: NA; d_call: NA; v_call: TRBV19
cdr3_aa: CASSRLLGTYEQYF; cdr3_nt: TGTGCCAGCAGTAGACTCTTAGGGACGTACGAGCAGTACTTC; j_call: TRBJ2-7; clone_size: NA; d_call: NA; v_call: TRBV12-3/TRBV12-4
cdr3_aa: CASRYGDEQFF; cdr3_nt: TGTGCCAGCAGGTACGGGGATGAGCAGTTCTTC; j_call: TRBJ2-1; clone_size: once; d_call: NA; v_call: TRBV28
cdr3_aa: CASSQEHYSSYNEQFF; cdr3_nt: TGTGCCAGCAGCCAAGAGCATTATAGCTCCTACAATGAGCAGTTCTTC; j_call: TRBJ2-1; clone_size: NA; d_call: NA; v_call: TRBV4-2
cdr3_aa: CSAKGGSSYNEQFF; cdr3_nt: TGCAGCGCCAAGGGCGGGAGCTCCTACAATGAGCAGTTCTTC; j_call: TRBJ2-1; clone_size: NA; d_call: TRBD2; v_call: TRBV29-1
cdr3_aa: CASSPRDYYGYTF; cdr3_nt: TGTGCCAGCAGTCCGAGGGACTACTATGGCTACACCTTC; j_call: TRBJ1-2; clone_size: NA; d_call: NA; v_call: TRBV12-3/TRBV12-4
cdr3_aa: CASSFPDRGTGNTIYF; cdr3_nt: TGTGCCAGCAGTTTTCCGGACAGGGGGACTGGAAACACCATATATTTT; j_call: TRBJ1-3; clone_size: once; d_call: TRBD1; v_call: TRBV12-3/TRBV12-4
cdr3_aa: CASSELDSADGYTF; cdr3_nt: TGTGCCAGCAGTGAATTAGACAGCGCGGATGGCTACACCTTC; j_call: TRBJ1-2; clone_size: NA; d_call: NA; v_call: TRBV25-1
cdr3_aa: CASRETGGLAEAFF; cdr3_nt: TGTGCCAGCAGGGAAACAGGGGGCCTCGCTGAAGCTTTCTTT; j_call: TRBJ1-1; clone_size: NA; d_call: TRBD1; v_call: TRBV28
cdr3_aa: CSVAQRGSYEQYF; cdr3_nt: TGCAGCGTCGCCCAACGGGGCTCCTACGAGCAGTACTTC; j_call: TRBJ2-7; clone_size: NA; d_call: NA; v_call: TRBV29-1
cdr3_aa: CASSSTLAGRPYEQYF; cdr3_nt: TGTGCCAGCAGCTCAACTCTAGCGGGGCGTCCCTACGAGCAGTACTTC; j_call: TRBJ2-7; clone_size: NA; d_call: TRBD2; v_call: TRBV27
cdr3_aa: CSVAGQGNNEQFF; cdr3_nt: TGCAGCGTTGCGGGACAGGGGAACAATGAGCAGTTCTTC; j_call: TRBJ2-1; clone_size: NA; d_call: TRBD1; v_call: TRBV29-1
cdr3_aa: CASSGGLAVIHGETQYF; cdr3_nt: TGTGCCAGCTCCGGAGGACTAGCAGTAATTCATGGGGAGACCCAGTACTTC; j_call: TRBJ2-5; clone_size: NA; d_call: TRBD2; v_call: TRBV18
cdr3_aa: CSASGDINEQFF; cdr3_nt: TGCAGTGCTAGTGGTGACATCAATGAGCAGTTCTTC; j_call: TRBJ2-1; clone_size: NA; d_call: NA; v_call: TRBV20-1
cdr3_aa: CASSITRESYYNEQFF; cdr3_nt: TGTGCCAGCAGCATAACGAGGGAGAGTTACTACAATGAGCAGTTCTTC; j_call: TRBJ2-1; clone_size: NA; d_call: NA; v_call: TRBV6-2/TRBV6-3
cdr3_aa: CASSPRASGDTDTQYF; cdr3_nt: TGTGCCAGCAGCCCAAGGGCTAGCGGTGACACAGATACGCAGTATTTT; j_call: TRBJ2-3; clone_size: NA; d_call: TRBD2; v_call: TRBV6-4
cdr3_aa: CASSLGRNYNEQFF; cdr3_nt: TGTGCCAGCAGCTTAGGTAGAAACTACAATGAGCAGTTCTTC; j_call: TRBJ2-1; clone_size: NA; d_call: NA; v_call: TRBV11-3
cdr3_aa: CASSLLTDTQCF; cdr3_nt: TGTGCCAGCAGCCTACTGACAGATACGCAGTGTTTT; j_call: TRBJ2-3; clone_size: NA; d_call: NA; v_call: TRBV13